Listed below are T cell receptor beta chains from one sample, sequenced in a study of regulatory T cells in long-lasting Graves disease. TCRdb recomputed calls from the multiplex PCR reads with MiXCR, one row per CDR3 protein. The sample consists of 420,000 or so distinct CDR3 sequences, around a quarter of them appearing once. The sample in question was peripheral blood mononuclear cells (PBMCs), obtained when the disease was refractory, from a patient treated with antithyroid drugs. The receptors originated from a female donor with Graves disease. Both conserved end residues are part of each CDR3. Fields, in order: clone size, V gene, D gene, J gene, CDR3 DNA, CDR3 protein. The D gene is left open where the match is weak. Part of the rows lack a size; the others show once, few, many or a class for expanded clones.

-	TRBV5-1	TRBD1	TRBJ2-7	TGCGCCAGCAGCCGCACAGGGGGGCCTAACGAGCAGTACTTC	CASSRTGGPNEQYF
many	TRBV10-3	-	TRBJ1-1	TGTGCCATCAGTGGGGTTGGGGATCGCGCGGCTGAAGCTTTCTTT	CAISGVGDRAAEAFF
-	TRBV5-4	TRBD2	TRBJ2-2	TGTGCCAGCAGCTTGGGGCTAGCGGGAGGGCCAAGCACCGGGGAGCTGTTTTTT	CASSLGLAGGPSTGELFF
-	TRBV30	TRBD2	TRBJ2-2	TGTGCCTGGAAGACTAGCGGGATGACCGGGGAGCTGTTTTTT	CAWKTSGMTGELFF
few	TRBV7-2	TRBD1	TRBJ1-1	TGTGCCAGCAGCCGGTCGGACAGGGGTGAAGCTTTCTTT	CASSRSDRGEAFF
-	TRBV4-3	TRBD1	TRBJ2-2	TGCGCCAGCAGCCAAGGGTTCCGAGACAGGGTGGTCCGGTTCTCCGGGGAGCTGTTTTTT	CASSQGFRDRVVRFSGELFF
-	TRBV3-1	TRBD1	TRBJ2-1	TGTGCCAGCAGCCCCGGGACAGGGGGCTACAATGAGCAGTTCTTC	CASSPGTGGYNEQFF
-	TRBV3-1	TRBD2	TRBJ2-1	TGTGCCAGCACCCCCGGGACTAGCGGGACCAATGAGCAGTTCTTC	CASTPGTSGTNEQFF
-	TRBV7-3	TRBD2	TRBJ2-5	TGTGCCAGCAGCTTAAAAGGGACTAGCGGAGGACAAGAGACCCAGTACTTC	CASSLKGTSGGQETQYF
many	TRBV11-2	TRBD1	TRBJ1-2	TGTGCCAGCAGCTTAGATCAAAAGGGGGCTGGCTACACCTTC	CASSLDQKGAGYTF
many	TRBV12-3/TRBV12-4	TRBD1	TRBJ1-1	TGTGCCAGCAGACCGGGACAGGGGAACACTGAAGCTTTCTTT	CASRPGQGNTEAFF
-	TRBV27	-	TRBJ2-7	TGTGCCACTCGGAGTCTCGGGGTGCACGAGCAGTACTTC	CATRSLGVHEQYF
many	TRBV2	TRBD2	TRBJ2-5	TGTGCCAGCAGTGAAAGCGGGGTGGGGACCCAGTACTTC	CASSESGVGTQYF
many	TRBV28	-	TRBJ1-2	TGTGCCAGCAGTCGGGGTCCGGGGATTTCGGATGGCTACACCTTC	CASSRGPGISDGYTF
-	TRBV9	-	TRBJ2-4	TGTGCCAGCGGAGGTGCCTCCATTGAAAACATTCAGTACTTC	CASGGASIENIQYF
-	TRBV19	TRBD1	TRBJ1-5	TGTGCCAGTTCAAGACAGGGGGCGATGGGCAATCAGCCCCAGCATTTT	CASSRQGAMGNQPQHF
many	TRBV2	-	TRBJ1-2	TGTGCCAGCACTCTGGGTGCTTCCGGGGGCTACACCTTC	CASTLGASGGYTF
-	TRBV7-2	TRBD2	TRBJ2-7	TGTGCCAGCAGCTTAGTGGTATATAGCGGGAGGGCGGGCGAGCAGTACTTC	CASSLVVYSGRAGEQYF
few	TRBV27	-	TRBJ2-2	TGTGCCAGCAGGATGGGGACCGGGGAGCTGTTTTTT	CASRMGTGELFF
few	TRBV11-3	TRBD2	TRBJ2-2	TGTGCCAGCAGCGGTCGGACTAGACGGGCCGGGGAGCTGTTTTTT	CASSGRTRRAGELFF
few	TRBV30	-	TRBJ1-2	TGTGCCTGGTCCGACACCGCGGACTATGGCTACACCTTC	CAWSDTADYGYTF